Following are 21 T cell receptor beta chains from one sample sequenced in a study of cytomegalovirus exposure and HLA in healthy donors. With 60 Vbeta and 13 Jbeta primers, the PCR was carried out. The protocol was immunoSEQ multiplex PCR, while the TCRdb copy is restricted to in-frame clones and leaves out a portion. The data show more than 140,000 clones, roughly 73% seen once. Sequenced sample: PBMCs. Every receptor here comes from a female donor in good health and CMV-seronegative.

The chain has TRBV7-9 and TRBJ2-3, with D maybe TRBD1 (5 bases). This CDR3 is built from 12 residues. The ends were cut back, 11 bases at V and 3 bases at J, with 12 bases in the middle. Germline assignment: CDR1 SEHNR and CDR2 FQNEAQ (reference sequence). The CDR3 DNA sequence: TGTGCCGTCCCTAGGGGAACAGATACGCAGTATTTT. Amino acid sequence: CAVPRGTDTQYF.

A single count supports this clone. The chain links TRBV11-2 to TRBJ2-5; a weak D match, TRBD2 (6 bases). The V gene lost 5 bases and the J gene lost 5 bases, with 12 bases spanning the gap. Germline lookup yields CDR1 SGHAT and CDR2 FQNNGV. The CDR3 is 13 residues long. The CDR3 is CASSPLAPETQYF. The CDR3 DNA reads as TGTGCCAGCAGCCCCCTAGCGCCCGAGACCCAGTACTTC.

The rearrangement joins TRBV5-1 to TRBJ1-4, with no clear D. Trimming took off 3 bases at V and 13 bases at J, with 16 bases between the two ends. The CDR3 has 13 residues. Germline loops: CDR1 SGHRS, CDR2 YFSETQ. The CDR3 loop reads CASSYTSSNGLFF. CDR3 DNA sequence: TGCGCCAGCAGCTATACGTCGAGTAATGGACTGTTTTTT.

Turning to this clone: The junction differs from germline at one of its ends, possibly a read error. The rearrangement joins TRBV5-5 to TRBJ2-1, with TRBD2 matching 7 bases. Germline V CDR1 and CDR2: SGHKS, YYEKEE (reference sequence). This CDR3 spans 13 amino acids. The CDR3 bases are TGTGCCAGCAGCTTGGGTTTGGGGGAGGGCGTACTCTTC. Translation gives CASSLGLGEGVLF.

The V and J genes are TRBV9 and TRBJ2-5, with D possibly being TRBD2 (6 bases). The CDR3 covers 14 residues. Trimming cost V 4 bases and J 1 base, with 11 bases left between them. Germline values: CDR1 SGDLS, CDR2 YYNGEE. The CDR3 DNA reads as TGTGCCAGCAGCACGTTGGGGGGCCAAGAGACCCAGTACTTC. Translation gives CASSTLGGQETQYF.

This clone was seen a few times. This sequence joins TRBV2 and TRBJ1-1; D gene uncertain. The V gene's germline CDR1 is SNHLY and CDR2 FYNNEI. The CDR3 is made up of 14 amino acids. The V gene lost 5 bases and the J gene lost 0 bases, with 10 bases spanning the gap. The CDR3, as DNA: TGTGCCAGCAGTTTCGGGGAGGTGAACACTGAAGCTTTCTTT. This translates into CASSFGEVNTEAFF.

V usage is TRBV7-9 and J usage is TRBJ2-7, with 7 bases fitting TRBD1. Per germline, CDR1 SEHNR and CDR2 FQNEAQ (reference sequence). CDR3 size: 14 residues. J was trimmed by 3 bases and V by 0 bases; bases with no gene match: 2. CDR3 amino acids: CASSLAQGDYEQYF. CDR3 nucleotides: TGTGCCAGCAGCTTAGCTCAGGGGGACTACGAGCAGTACTTC.

In regard to this clone: An end of the junction differs from the germline gene, which may be a read error. V usage is TRBV7-9 and J usage is TRBJ1-1, with a tentative D call TRBD1 (5 bases). Germline V gene lookup returns CDR1 SEHNR and CDR2 FQNEAQ (reference sequence). The CDR3 runs to 16 residues. In DNA form, the CDR3 reads TGTTCCAGCAGCCCTAGGGGAGGGTCAGGGACGGTTGAAGCTTTCTTT. Translated, it gives CSSSPRGGSGTVEAFF.

The rearrangement joins TRBV19 to TRBJ2-5; D possibly corresponds to TRBD2 (7 bases). Trimming shortened V by 7 bases and J by 5 bases, and 20 bases separated the two germline ends. There are 15 residues in the CDR3. The V gene's germline CDR1 is LNHDA and CDR2 SQIVND (reference sequence). CDR3 DNA sequence: TGTGCCAGTACGGAAGGGGGGGGGCGATCGGAGACCCAGTACTTC. Translated: CASTEGGGRSETQYF.

This clone was observed once. V gene TRBV29-1 combines with J gene TRBJ2-2; 8 nucleotides match TRBD1. Per germline, CDR1 SQVTM and CDR2 ANQGSEA. The CDR3 runs to 15 residues. The V and J ends lost 1 base and 6 bases, in that order; junction bases with no gene match: 7. This chain's CDR3 is CSVEVGRGHPGELFF. For the CDR3, the DNA is TGCAGCGTTGAAGTAGGCAGGGGGCATCCCGGGGAGCTGTTTTTT.

V and J are TRBV7-2 and TRBJ2-2; D possibly corresponds to TRBD2 (5 bases). V was shortened by 2 bases and J by 0 bases, with 10 bases between the two germline ends. The CDR3 has 16 residues. Germline assignment: CDR1 SGHTA and CDR2 FQGNSA. CDR3 amino acids: CASSLRAVANTGELFF. CDR3 nucleotides: TGTGCCAGCAGCTTACGAGCGGTGGCGAACACCGGGGAGCTGTTTTTT.

The chain recombines TRBV7-8 with TRBJ1-5, with D unresolved. Germline CDR1 is SGHVS and CDR2 is FQNEAQ. The CDR3 loop spans 14 amino acids. Trimming took off 1 base at V and 3 bases at J, with 7 bases between the two ends. In nucleotides, the CDR3 is TGTGCCAGCAGCTTAGACGGTGTCAATCAGCCCCAGCATTTT. Residues: CASSLDGVNQPQHF. The variable domain in full, with the rest retrieved from reference TRBV7-8 and TRBJ1-5, is GAGVSQSPRYKVAKRGQDVALRCDPISGHVSLFWYQQALGQGPEFLTYFQNEAQLDKSGLPSDRFFAERPEGSVSTLKIQRTQQEDSAVYLCASSLDGVNQPQHFGDGTRLSIL.

The chain couples TRBV5-1 to TRBJ2-3, with TRBD2 matching 12 bases. The CDR3 is made up of 20 amino acids. V was clipped by 4 bases and J by 5 bases; unmatched bases: 20. CDR1 is SGHRS, CDR2 YFSETQ, per germline. The CDR3 DNA sequence: TGCGCCAGCAGCCTCACCCTTCTAGCGGGAGGGCCGGACCCTCGAGATACGCAGTATTTT. Its protein product is CASSLTLLAGGPDPRDTQYF.

A word on this clone: Other DNA sequences in the sample encode the same CDR3. The CDR3 DNA reads TGTGCCAGCAGTCTAGCGGGCCTCACAGATACGCAGTATTTT. Protein sequence: CASSLAGLTDTQYF. V is TRBV27 and J is TRBJ2-3; TRBD2 matches 8 bases. This CDR3 spans 14 amino acids. Germline V gives CDR1 MNHEY, CDR2 SMNVEV (reference sequence). Unmatched junction bases numbered 3, after V lost 5 bases and J lost 2 bases.

This clone was picked up a small number of times. The rearrangement uses TRBV9 and TRBJ1-2; TRBD1 agrees at 9 bases. This CDR3 has 13 residues. V lost 6 bases and J lost 4; bases outside the gene matches: 4. Germline values: CDR1 SGDLS, CDR2 YYNGEE. CDR3 in amino acids: CASTPGQGYGYTF. The DNA for the CDR3 is TGTGCCAGCACTCCGGGACAGGGCTATGGCTACACCTTC.

The chain is built from TRBV6-5 and TRBJ2-1, with 8 bases fitting TRBD1. The junction had 3 bases not matched to a gene; V was cut back by 2 bases and J by 9 bases. Germline assignment: CDR1 MNHEY and CDR2 SVGAGI. The CDR3 is 13 amino acids. The CDR3 loop reads CASSYRTGPEQFF. The CDR3 DNA follows: TGTGCCAGCAGTTACCGGACAGGGCCTGAGCAGTTCTTC.

Details on this clone: Sequence at one end of the junction differs from germline and may be a read error. This chain joins TRBV7-9 and TRBJ2-5, with unresolved D. The CDR3 is 12 amino acids. Germline loops: CDR1 SEHNR, CDR2 FQNEAQ (reference sequence). The CDR3 sequence: CSSSFAGETQYF. The DNA of the CDR3 is TGTTCCAGCAGCTTCGCCGGGGAGACCCAGTACTTC.

In its sample, this clone was seen a few times. This chain uses TRBV6-5 with TRBJ1-1; D not certain. Germline assignment: CDR1 MNHEY and CDR2 SVGAGI. This CDR3 contains 15 residues. V was pared by 2 bases and J by 1 base, with 11 bases between. The CDR3 coding sequence is TGTGCCAGCAGTTACGAGTCCGTTGGGAACACTGAAGCTTTCTTT. Translated: CASSYESVGNTEAFF.

The genes are TRBV5-4 and TRBJ2-2; TRBD2 aligns across 7 bases. Germline loops: CDR1 SGHNT, CDR2 YYREEE (reference sequence). The CDR3 spans 14 residues. V lost 3 bases and J lost 4; bases outside the gene matches: 3. The chain's CDR3 is CASSSGTTTGELFF. CDR3 in DNA: TGTGCCAGCAGCTCCGGGACTACCACCGGGGAGCTGTTTTTT.

The chain is built from TRBV2 and TRBJ2-3; D perhaps matches TRBD1 (5 bases). The CDR3 is 12 amino acids. Per germline, CDR1 SNHLY and CDR2 FYNNEI. Trimming removed 7 bases from V and 8 bases from J, with 13 bases in between. CDR3 sequence reads: CASKTGWGTQYF. The DNA for the CDR3 is TGTGCCAGCAAAACAGGTTGGGGTACGCAGTATTTT.

The V gene is TRBV7-3, the J gene TRBJ2-3; tentative D call: TRBD1 (6 bases). Per the germline V gene, CDR1 is SGHTA and CDR2 is FQGTGA. This CDR3 comprises 13 residues. The ends were cut back, 5 bases at V and 6 bases at J, with 12 bases in the middle. The CDR3 protein is CASSPGQSDTQYF. CDR3 bases: TGTGCCAGCAGCCCTGGACAGTCGGATACGCAGTATTTT.